The clone carrying this T cell receptor beta chain was observed a handful of times. Its antigen is not known. Attachment of unique molecular identifiers was made to individual cDNA molecules. Each CDR3 protein gets one entry after TCRdb re-called the 5' RACE reads with MiXCR. The sample yields 45,000 to 55,000 distinct CDR3 sequences, around 14% seen once. V lost 6 bases to trimming and J lost 3 bases; unmatched junction nucleotides: 3. This CDR3 spans 13 amino acids. CDR1 and CDR2 (germline): SEHNR, FQNEAQ (reference sequence). The data were obtained in a study of early T cells in non-severe SARS-CoV-2 infection. Study summary: Chains were unpaired, as sequencing was done on bulk RNA from unsorted whole blood. Study outcomes and limitations: Database matching using VDJdb favored anti-spike CD8 responses, with private and CD4 specificities left missing.

The sample was whole blood. The chain links TRBV7-9 to TRBJ1-2, with 8 bases fitting TRBD1. The sequence came from an adult who was a healthcare worker with PCR-confirmed SARS-CoV-2 infection or an uninfected control (not recorded which). This chain's CDR3 is CASRDRADYGYTF. CDR3 nucleotide sequence: TGTGCCAGCAGGGACAGGGCCGACTATGGCTACACCTTC.